This TCR beta chain emerged from a study of blood T cells in healthy people across ages. Study observations and caveats: Older age coincided with a roughly linear decline in TCR beta diversity per million T cells.

Points on this clonotype: Its target is not known. Compared with germline, one end of the junction differs, possibly owing to a read error.

Through a sample-barcoded 5' primer and a J-beta primer mix, a second PCR was run for 7 to 11 cycles. TCRdb re-analysed the 5' RACE reads in MiXCR, keeping a single row per CDR3 protein. The sample includes 550,000 to 800,000 distinct CDR3 sequences, roughly 20% of them seen just once. Researchers collected around 11 milliliters of peripheral blood from every single donor. Total RNA was isolated from each sample in quantities of at least 6 micrograms. Sequenced input: blood. The TCR originated in a man between 65 and 85 years old in good health.

DNA for the CDR3: TGTGCCAGTAGTATTTCAGGGATCACTGAAGCTTCCTTT. Translated: CASSISGITEASF. The rearrangement links TRBV19 to TRBJ1-1; TRBD1 is a possible D gene (5 bases). This CDR3 is built from 13 residues. Germline V gene sequence: CDR1 LNHDA, CDR2 SQIVND (reference sequence).